Shown below are 7 T cell receptor beta chains from a single sample sequenced in a study of CD8+ T cells in alopecia areata. TCR sequencing used cDNA made by reverse transcription of extracted RNA. TCRdb's copy holds only in-frame clones and misses some; the assay was immunoSEQ multiplex PCR. The sample includes around 120,000 clones, about two fifths of them seen just once. Source material: CD4+ T cells sorted from blood. Every receptor here comes from a human donor with alopecia areata.

The V and J genes are TRBV7-3 and TRBJ2-4; TRBD2 is a possible D gene (5 bases). The ends were cut back, 4 bases at V and 0 bases at J, with 13 bases in the middle. The CDR3 loop spans 16 amino acids. CDR1 and CDR2 from the germline V gene are SGHTA and FQGTGA. The CDR3 protein is CASSSQAGVAKNIQYF. In nucleotides, the CDR3 is TGTGCCAGCAGCTCCCAGGCGGGTGTAGCCAAAAACATTCAGTACTTC.

The sample holds a few counts of this clone. The J gene is TRBJ2-1, the V gene TRBV29-1; D not certain. Trimming pared 1 base from V and 12 bases from J, leaving 7 bases between. CDR3 length: 10 residues. Germline-derived CDR1 and CDR2 are SQVTM and ANQGSEA. The CDR3 protein is CSVEAGLQFF. The CDR3 region has the DNA TGCAGCGTTGAAGCGGGCTTGCAGTTCTTC.

The rearrangement joins TRBV29-1 to TRBJ1-1, with D unclear. There are 15 residues in the CDR3. With 3 bases removed from V and 0 bases from J, the gap between germline ends came to 14 bases. CDR1 SQVTM and CDR2 ANQGSEA come from the germline V gene. CDR3 coding DNA: TGCAGCGTTGAGTTGGCAGTCAACTTGAACACTGAAGCTTTCTTT. The encoded protein is CSVELAVNLNTEAFF. The full variable domain, completed using reference TRBV29-1 and TRBJ1-1, is SAVISQKPSRDICQRGTSLTIQCQVDSQVTMMFWYRQQPGQSLTLIATANQGSEATYESGFVIDKFPISRPNLTFSTLTVSNMSPEDSSIYLCSVELAVNLNTEAFFGQGTRLTVV.

The V and J genes are TRBV18 and TRBJ2-5, with 12 bases that match TRBD1. Germline V gives CDR1 KGHSH, CDR2 LQKENI. CDR3 length equals 17 residues. With V trimmed by 0 bases and J by 5 bases, 7 bases remained unmatched. The CDR3 bases are TGTGCCAGCTCACCACCAAGGGACAGGGGGCATCGGGAGACCCAGTACTTC. This sequence encodes CASSPPRDRGHRETQYF.

The chain is built from TRBV7-2 and TRBJ2-7; D not certain. Between the trimmed V and J ends, which lost 5 bases and 5 bases, there was a span of 13 bases. The CDR3 totals 13 residues. Germline loops: CDR1 SGHTA, CDR2 FQGNSA. The CDR3 here is CASSRRERNEQYF. CDR3 coding DNA: TGTGCCAGCAGCCGCCGCGAGCGAAACGAGCAGTACTTC.

The chain uses TRBV29-1 and TRBJ1-3, with D unclear. Trimming took 4 bases from V and 3 from J, leaving 7 bases between them. The CDR3 has 12 residues. Looked up from germline, CDR1 is SQVTM and CDR2 is ANQGSEA. The CDR3 sequence: CSVGSGGNTIYF. In nucleotides, the CDR3 is TGCAGCGTTGGTTCTGGTGGAAACACCATATATTTT. The entire variable domain, with the rest obtained from reference TRBV29-1 and TRBJ1-3, is as follows: SAVISQKPSRDICQRGTSLTIQCQVDSQVTMMFWYRQQPGQSLTLIATANQGSEATYESGFVIDKFPISRPNLTFSTLTVSNMSPEDSSIYLCSVGSGGNTIYFGEGSWLTVV.

This clone was found a few times. This chain links TRBV5-1 with TRBJ2-7; 12 bases match TRBD1. Per the germline V gene, CDR1 is SGHRS and CDR2 is YFSETQ. V trimming: 0 bases; J trimming: 6 bases; junction bases outside the gene matches: 1. The CDR3 length is 14 residues. The CDR3 protein is CASSLGGQGAEQYF. As DNA, the CDR3 is TGCGCCAGCAGCTTGGGGGGACAGGGGGCCGAGCAGTACTTC.